This is a list of T cell receptor beta chains from one sample in a study of T cell responses to AZD1222 COVID-19 vaccine. The assay was immunoSEQ multiplex PCR, and TCRdb's table has in-frame clones only and misses some. The data show 160,000 or so clones, 92% seen once. The specimen was peripheral blood, collected on day 0 of MenACWY control vaccination. These receptors all come from an adult in good health. CDR3s include the opening cysteine and the closing phenylalanine or tryptophan. D genes are given only for firm matches. Clone size is given for some rows only: seen once, a few or many times, or a class if the clone is expanded.

clone size,J gene,D gene,V gene,CDR3 DNA,CDR3 protein
NA,TRBJ1-3,NA,TRBV10-1,TGCGCCAGCAGTGAAGACAGCGTCTCTGGAAACACCATATATTTT,CASSEDSVSGNTIYF
once,TRBJ1-2,NA,TRBV11-3,TGTGCCAGCAGCTTAGATCAGAGCTTCGGCTACACCTTC,CASSLDQSFGYTF
NA,TRBJ2-3,TRBD1,TRBV7-2,TGTGCCAGCAGCTTGGACAGGGGGTCAGATACGCAGTATTTT,CASSLDRGSDTQYF
NA,TRBJ1-5,NA,TRBV19,TGTGCCAGTACCCCTTCCAAGGGAGGGGTAAGAAATCAGCCCCAGCATTTT,CASTPSKGGVRNQPQHF
NA,TRBJ1-3,NA,TRBV4-1,TGCGCCAGCAGCCAAGATCGCAAGGGAAACACCATATATTTT,CASSQDRKGNTIYF
NA,TRBJ2-2,NA,TRBV7-2,TGTGCCAGCAGCCCACCGCACGGGAACACCGGGGAGCTGTTTTTT,CASSPPHGNTGELFF
once,TRBJ2-3,NA,TRBV2,TGTGCCAGCAGCCTCGACAGTACCTCCCTAGGGGATACGCAGTATTTT,CASSLDSTSLGDTQYF
NA,TRBJ2-7,TRBD2,TRBV6-5,TGTGCCAGCAGTTACTCCTGGGGGGGTTCCTACGAGCAGTACTTC,CASSYSWGGSYEQYF
NA,TRBJ2-7,NA,TRBV5-1,TGCGCCAGCAGCTTAAGGGACAAAGCCTACGAGCAGTACTTC,CASSLRDKAYEQYF
NA,TRBJ1-2,NA,TRBV7-2,TGTGCCAGCAGCTTAGCACCGGGTGGGGACTATGGCTACACCTTC,CASSLAPGGDYGYTF
NA,TRBJ2-3,TRBD2,TRBV19,TGTGCCAGTAGTGGAAGGACTAGCGGGAACACAGATACGCAGTATTTT,CASSGRTSGNTDTQYF
NA,TRBJ2-7,NA,TRBV9,TGTGCCAGCAGCGTATCAGGAGGGCCCTCCTACGAGCAGTACTTC,CASSVSGGPSYEQYF
NA,TRBJ2-1,NA,TRBV2,TGTGCCAGCAGTGAGGAGGCTATCCCCTACAATGAGCAGTTCTTC,CASSEEAIPYNEQFF
NA,TRBJ1-5,TRBD1,TRBV19,TGTGCCACTAACCCAGGGGACAGGGCTCAGCCCCAGCATTTT,CATNPGDRAQPQHF
NA,TRBJ2-1,NA,TRBV30,TGTGCCTGGAGTGGACCCAAGCGGAAACAGTTCTTC,CAWSGPKRKQFF
once,TRBJ1-2,TRBD1,TRBV19,TGTGCCAGTAGTTCGGTACAGGGGGGCGGCTATGGCTACACCTTC,CASSSVQGGGYGYTF
NA,TRBJ1-1,TRBD1,TRBV6-2/TRBV6-3,TGTGCCAGCAGTTACGGGGACAGGGTGCTGCCTGAAGCTTTCTTT,CASSYGDRVLPEAFF
NA,TRBJ1-2,TRBD1,TRBV5-8,TGTGCCAGCAGCTTGGTGGTCAGGGTATCTGGGACAGGGCGCTATGGCTACACCTTC,CASSLVVRVSGTGRYGYTF
NA,TRBJ1-1,NA,TRBV5-1,TGCGCCAGCAGCTTGGTGGGTGGGCAGGTGAACACTGAAGCTTTCTTT,CASSLVGGQVNTEAFF
NA,TRBJ1-2,NA,TRBV5-6,TGTGCCAGCAGCTTGGGAGCTTTCTATGGCTACACCTTC,CASSLGAFYGYTF
NA,TRBJ1-1,TRBD1,TRBV9,TGTGCCAGCAGCGTCCAGACAGGGGCCGGGGGCACTGAAGCTTTCTTT,CASSVQTGAGGTEAFF
NA,TRBJ1-1,NA,TRBV18,TGTGCCAGCTCACCTGTCGACAGCGCAATGAACACTGAAGCTTTCTTT,CASSPVDSAMNTEAFF
NA,TRBJ2-7,TRBD1,TRBV6-5,TGTGCCAGCAGGAGACCGGGACAGGGTACCGAGCAGTACTTC,CASRRPGQGTEQYF
NA,TRBJ2-2,NA,TRBV20-1,TGCAGTGCCCCGGGACGCGGGGAGCTGTTTTTT,CSAPGRGELFF
NA,TRBJ2-7,NA,TRBV11-3,TGTGCCAGCACCTGGGGCTCGGGGGCCTACGAGCAGTACTTC,CASTWGSGAYEQYF
NA,TRBJ1-5,TRBD1,TRBV20-1,TGCAGTGCTAGTTACCGTGGGAGACAGGGAGATCAGCCCCAGCATTTT,CSASYRGRQGDQPQHF
once,TRBJ2-3,TRBD1,TRBV28,TGTGCCAGCAGATGGACAGGGACGATCCTGAACCCTTCAGATACGCAGTATTTT,CASRWTGTILNPSDTQYF
NA,TRBJ1-5,NA,TRBV4-2,TGTGCCAGCAGCCAAGATTACAGAATTAGCAATCAGCCCCAGCATTTT,CASSQDYRISNQPQHF
NA,TRBJ1-5,NA,TRBV30,TGTGCCTGGAGTGTAAATCGGGGGCTGGGGTATAGCAATCAGCCCCAGCATTTT,CAWSVNRGLGYSNQPQHF
NA,TRBJ1-2,NA,TRBV11-2,TGTGCCAGCAGCTTAGCGGCAGGGGACGATGGCTACACCTTC,CASSLAAGDDGYTF
NA,TRBJ2-7,TRBD2,TRBV10-3,TGTGCCATCAGTACTAGCGGGTCCTACGAGCAGTACTTC,CAISTSGSYEQYF
NA,TRBJ2-5,TRBD1,TRBV25-1,TGTGCCAGCAGTCAGGGGGTGGAGACCCAGTACTTC,CASSQGVETQYF
NA,TRBJ1-2,NA,TRBV6-6,TGTGCCAGCAGTTACGGGGATGAGGGCTACACCTTC,CASSYGDEGYTF
NA,TRBJ1-1,NA,TRBV7-2,TGTGCCAGCAGCTGGGCAGGGATGAACACTGAAGCTTTCTTT,CASSWAGMNTEAFF
NA,TRBJ2-1,NA,TRBV7-9,TGTGCCAGCAGCTTAGAGGTAGGGAATGAGCAGTTCTTC,CASSLEVGNEQFF
NA,TRBJ1-2,NA,TRBV13,TGTGCCAGCAGCCCGTTTTCCGTAGACTATGGCTACACCTTC,CASSPFSVDYGYTF
NA,TRBJ2-3,NA,TRBV28,TGTGCCAGCAGTCCGCTGAGAGGCAGGAAATCCCCGGGACCCCAAATTGGGGATACGCAGTATTTT,CASSPLRGRKSPGPQIGDTQYF
NA,TRBJ2-3,NA,TRBV11-3,TGTGCCAGCAGCCCTAACCGGGTTGATACGCAGTATTTT,CASSPNRVDTQYF
NA,TRBJ1-4,NA,TRBV7-9,TGTGCCAGCAGCTTGGCCGGGATCCGCGAAAAACTGTTTTTT,CASSLAGIREKLFF
NA,TRBJ2-7,TRBD2,TRBV9,TGTGCCAGCAGCGTAGTTAGCGGGAGTTACGAGCAGTACTTC,CASSVVSGSYEQYF
NA,TRBJ1-1,TRBD1,TRBV19,TGTGCCAGTAACTGGGACAGGGGAGGCACTGAAGCTTTCTTT,CASNWDRGGTEAFF
NA,TRBJ1-2,NA,TRBV29-1,TGCAGCGTCCGGGCCTATAACTATGGCTACACCTTC,CSVRAYNYGYTF
NA,TRBJ1-1,NA,TRBV28,TGTGCCAGCAGCTCCCGGGTGACGAACACTGAAGCTTTCTTT,CASSSRVTNTEAFF
few,TRBJ2-1,TRBD2,TRBV10-2,TGCGCCAGCAGGAGCGGGAGTCCCTACAATGAGCAGTTCTTC,CASRSGSPYNEQFF
few,TRBJ1-1,TRBD1,TRBV7-2,TGTGCCAGCAGCTTATGGGCCAGGGGGGGGATCACTGAAGCTTTCTTT,CASSLWARGGITEAFF
NA,TRBJ1-6,NA,TRBV5-1,TGCGCCAGCAGCGGGACACTGGGCCTTAACTCACCCCTCCACTTT,CASSGTLGLNSPLHF
NA,TRBJ1-5,NA,TRBV10-3,TGTGCCATCAGTGAGACCGGCAGGGGTGTTGAGCCCCAGCATTTT,CAISETGRGVEPQHF
NA,TRBJ2-7,NA,TRBV28,TGTGCCAGCAGTTTAGGCGGGACCCGACAGTACGAGCAGTACTTC,CASSLGGTRQYEQYF